This TCR beta chain was sequenced in a study of patients and donors after allogeneic stem cell transplantation. This clonotype came up a few times. TCRdb fed the RT-PCR reads into MiXCR, producing one record per CDR3 protein. This table has 70,000 to 85,000 distinct CDR3 sequences, around 27% appearing once. The V gene end was trimmed by 0 bases and the J gene end by 6 bases; junction bases not matched to a gene: 4. Germline V CDR1 and CDR2: SGHDT, YYEEEE. CDR3 size: 15 residues. The sequence derives from a human donor who was either an allogeneic HSCT recipient or a stem cell or donor lymphocyte infusion donor (not recorded which). It is not recorded whose cells these are; they may come from a transplant donor. This chain joins TRBV5-6 and TRBJ1-5; TRBD1 matches 9 bases. Sequencing was performed on blood, either unsorted or a sorted T cell fraction (not recorded which). In nucleotides, the CDR3 is TGTGCCAGCAGCTTGGCCGGGACAGGGTTTCAGCCCCAGCATTTT. Its translation: CASSLAGTGFQPQHF.